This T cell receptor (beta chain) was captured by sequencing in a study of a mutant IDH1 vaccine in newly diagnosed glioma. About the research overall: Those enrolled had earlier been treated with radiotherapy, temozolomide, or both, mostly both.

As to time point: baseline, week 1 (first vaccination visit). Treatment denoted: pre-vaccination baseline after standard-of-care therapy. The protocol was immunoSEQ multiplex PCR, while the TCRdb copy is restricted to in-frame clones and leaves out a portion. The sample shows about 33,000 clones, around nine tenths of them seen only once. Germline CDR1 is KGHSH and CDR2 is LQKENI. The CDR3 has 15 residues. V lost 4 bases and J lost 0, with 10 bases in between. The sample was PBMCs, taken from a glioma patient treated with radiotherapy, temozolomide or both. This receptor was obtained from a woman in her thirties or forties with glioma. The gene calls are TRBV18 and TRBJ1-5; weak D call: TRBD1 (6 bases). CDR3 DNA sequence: TGTGCCAGCTCACAGGACAGATATAGCAATCAGCCCCAGCATTTT. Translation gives CASSQDRYSNQPQHF.